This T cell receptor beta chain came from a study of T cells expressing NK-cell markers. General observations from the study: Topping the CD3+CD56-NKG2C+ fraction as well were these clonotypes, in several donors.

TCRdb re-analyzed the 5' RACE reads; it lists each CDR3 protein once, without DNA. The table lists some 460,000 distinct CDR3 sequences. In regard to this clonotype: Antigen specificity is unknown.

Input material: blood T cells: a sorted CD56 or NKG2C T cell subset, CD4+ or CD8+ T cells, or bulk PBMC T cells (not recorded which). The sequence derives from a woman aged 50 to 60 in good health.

The CDR3 sequence is CASSSALYQETQYF. The chain links TRBV28 to TRBJ2-5; as DNA is missing, the TRBD2 call by TCRdb cannot be tested. Germline CDR1 reads MDHEN; CDR2 reads SYDVKM. The CDR3 is made up of 14 amino acids.